A selection of T cell receptor beta chains follows, all from one sample in a study of T cell responses to AZD1222 COVID-19 vaccine. Libraries were prepared by immunoSEQ multiplex PCR; TCRdb keeps only in-frame clonotypes and omits some of them. The sample has 95,000 to 150,000 clones; almost 95% are singletons. The input for sequencing was peripheral blood, taken on day 0 of AZD1222 vaccination. The receptors were sampled from an adult in good health. The CDR3 runs from the conserved cysteine through the conserved F or W.

J	length	V	CDR3
TRBJ1-4	16	TRBV27	CASSKRVGRTNEKLFF
TRBJ2-3	16	TRBV6-6	CASSYSGRGKADTQYF
TRBJ1-5	13	TRBV12-3/TRBV12-4	CASNGQENQPQHF
TRBJ1-5	13	TRBV19	CASSYRGGQPQHF
TRBJ1-2	17	TRBV2	CASSGEPGGPRQYGYTF
TRBJ1-2	16	TRBV3-1/TRBV3-2	CASSQGRGMGFYGYTF
TRBJ1-2	15	TRBV27	CASRPWDRTNYGYTF
TRBJ1-1	16	TRBV5-5	CASSPRTGSMNTEAFF
TRBJ2-1	12	TRBV6-7	CASRQDRPLRFF
TRBJ1-4	15	TRBV2	CASSEVRAESEKLFF
TRBJ1-5	14	TRBV28	CASSFGHGNQPQHF
TRBJ1-1	14	TRBV10-3	CAISESWGNTEAFF
TRBJ1-2	13	TRBV30	CAWSVMGIGGYTF
TRBJ2-1	16	TRBV11-2	CASTQGGAGGHNEQFF
TRBJ2-7	13	TRBV5-1	CASRPGQGGEQYF
TRBJ2-1	15	TRBV5-1	CASSLTGGSYNEQFF
TRBJ2-5	15	TRBV6-5	CASSYGDGRRETQYF
TRBJ2-7	15	TRBV6-5	CASRPGPFLSYEQYF
TRBJ1-1	16	TRBV11-3	CASSEGGWGRDTEAFF
TRBJ1-2	16	TRBV19	CASSAKYRGPNYGYTF
TRBJ1-1	14	TRBV2	CASRFGQENTEAFF
TRBJ1-1	14	TRBV3-1/TRBV3-2	CASSQDRLNTEAFF
TRBJ1-2	15	TRBV4-1	CASSQAWGTPYGYTF
TRBJ2-2	15	TRBV27	CASSLYSGRAGELFF
TRBJ1-3	15	TRBV6-6	CASSSRTLSGNTIYF
TRBJ1-5	14	TRBV5-6	CASSFDGGSQPQHF
TRBJ1-2	12	TRBV6-5	CASSSPRGGYTF
TRBJ1-1	13	TRBV6-5	CASTLDGYTEAFF
TRBJ1-4	13	TRBV2	CASIGGTNEKLFF
TRBJ2-7	14	TRBV5-1	CASSSGTGGLEQYF
TRBJ2-4	18	TRBV23-1	CASSQSGGGPLFKNIQYF
TRBJ2-2	15	TRBV5-1	CASSTDIHNTGELFF
TRBJ2-5	13	TRBV29-1	CSVEGTVGETQYF
TRBJ1-1	15	TRBV30	CAWSPPGHTTTEAFF
TRBJ1-4	15	TRBV7-9	CASSEGVITNEKLFF
TRBJ1-4	14	TRBV6-6	CASSSTFLREKLFF
TRBJ1-5	18	TRBV19	CASSIVVGTGPGRQPQHF
TRBJ1-3	15	TRBV5-6	CASSLGRVSGNTIYF
TRBJ2-1	14	TRBV12-5	CASGLTNLMDEQFF
TRBJ2-6	18	TRBV9	CASSVGGTPGGGANVLTF
TRBJ2-2	15	TRBV19	CASSISAGGTGELFF
TRBJ1-5	13	TRBV12-5	CASGQGQLQPQHF
TRBJ1-1	15	TRBV5-1	CASSLVPGPNTEAFF
TRBJ2-2	16	TRBV6-1	CASSATSGERGGELFF
TRBJ2-1	15	TRBV7-2	CASSLLPGGYNEQFF
TRBJ1-5	14	TRBV3-1/TRBV3-2	CASSQGQGHQPQHF
TRBJ1-5	14	TRBV5-1	CASSPGDRGQPQHF
TRBJ1-2	12	TRBV12-3/TRBV12-4	CASSLGSYGYTF
TRBJ1-5	17	TRBV6-2/TRBV6-3	CASTPDRAPGRGQPQHF
TRBJ1-4	15	TRBV9	CASSYKGATNEKLFF
TRBJ2-3	16	TRBV7-6	CASSQRFGDSTDTQYF